The 5 T cell receptor beta chains presented below share a single source sample, sequenced in a study of CD8 T cells in ankylosing spondylitis (dated by TCRdb to about 2017). Libraries were made using 5' RACE. Instrument on record: Illumina HiSeq 2500. TCRdb reanalyzed the raw reads on its own, using fastp at Q25 for trimming and MiXCR for clone calling, and kept in-frame beta chains. Each entry merges the rows of one CDR3 protein and shows their most common DNA and genes. Counted in this sample were 29,000 or so distinct CDR3 sequences; 4.5% to 5.5% of them appeared once. The ten largest clones add up to around 1.8% of the sample. The sample comprised blood, either unsorted or a sorted T cell fraction (not recorded which). All receptors come from a female donor with ankylosing spondylitis or in good health (not recorded which).

This clonotype qualifies as medium-sized. The V and J genes are TRBV9 and TRBJ2-7, with a weak D call TRBD2 (5 bases). The ends were cut back, 0 bases at V and 1 base at J, with 11 bases in the middle. The CDR3 totals 15 residues. Germline V gives CDR1 SGDLS, CDR2 YYNGEE. The CDR3 DNA reads TGTGCCAGCAGCGTAGAGCCAGCGGTGTCCTACGAGCAGTACTTC. It encodes CASSVEPAVSYEQYF.

This clonotype has ten or more counts. The gene calls are TRBV9 and TRBJ2-3; perhaps TRBD2 as D (5 bases). Deletions cut 0 bases from V and 4 bases from J, with 12 bases between. Per germline, CDR1 SGDLS and CDR2 YYNGEE. This CDR3 contains 15 residues. The CDR3 nucleotides read TGTGCCAGCAGCGTAGAGAGGGATTCCTCAGATACGCAGTATTTT. Protein sequence: CASSVERDSSDTQYF.

This clonotype has at least ten counts. Here the CDR3 DNA reads TGTGCCAGCAGCGTAGAATGGGGGGAGCTGTTTTTT. It specifies CASSVEWGELFF. The chain recombines TRBV9 with TRBJ2-2; no clear D gene. The germline CDR1 and CDR2 sequences are SGDLS and YYNGEE. Between the trimmed V and J ends, which lost 0 bases and 8 bases, there was a span of 5 bases. The CDR3 runs 12 residues.

This clonotype turned up a few times. This sequence joins TRBV9 and TRBJ2-7, with D perhaps matching TRBD1 (5 bases). CDR3 size: 15 residues. Germline CDR1 is SGDLS and CDR2 is YYNGEE. Trimming shortened V by 0 bases and J by 1 base, and 11 bases separated the two germline ends. The CDR3 reads CASSVEGQGSYEQYF. The CDR3 DNA reads as TGTGCCAGCAGCGTAGAGGGTCAGGGATCCTACGAGCAGTACTTC.

Sample share makes this clonotype medium-sized. This chain links TRBV9 with TRBJ2-3; D gene ambiguous. V dropped 0 bases and J dropped 4 bases, with 12 bases sitting between them. The CDR3 is 15 residues long. Germline CDR1 SGDLS, CDR2 YYNGEE. The CDR3 spells CASSVVTGSADTQYF. CDR3 sequence (DNA): TGTGCCAGCAGCGTAGTAACTGGCAGCGCAGATACGCAGTATTTT.